Given below is one T cell receptor beta chain in context. Its antigen is undetermined. The junction does not match germline at one end; this may be a read error. From the PCR reads, TCRdb called clonotypes with MiXCR, one entry per CDR3 protein. The sample has a few hundred thousand distinct CDR3 sequences; around a fifth are singletons. The data originate from a study of molecular identifiers for immune sequencing clone quantification. Germline CDR1 reads SGHAT; CDR2 reads FQNNGV. The CDR3 sequence is 14 residues long. General study results and limits: Clones exceeding 20 RNA copies carried over 99% of effector molecules but under 1% of naive-cell molecules.

Sequencing was performed on naive CD8+ T cells from blood, with Jurkat cell RNA spiked in. This sample's subset: FACS-sorted CD8+CD4-CCR7+CD45RA+ naive T cells. The receptor's source is a human donor in good health. Some libraries in this study had Jurkat cell RNA spiked in. The genes are TRBV11-2 and TRBJ2-7; D might be TRBD1 (6 bases). The CDR3 sequence: CASSRGQGTYEQCF. CDR3 in DNA: TGTGCCAGCAGCCGTGGGCAGGGGACCTACGAGCAGTGCTTC.